This TCR beta chain is drawn from a study of CD8+ T cells in alopecia areata. RNA was extracted and reverse transcribed into cDNA as the sequencing template. Some clones are missing from TCRdb's copy, which holds only in-frame ones; the method was immunoSEQ multiplex PCR. The sample holds almost 35,000 clones, approximately 52% seen once. The germline gives CDR1 SEHNR, CDR2 FQNEAQ (reference sequence). The CDR3 spans 16 residues. The J segment lost 4 bases and the V segment lost 5 bases, leaving 11 bases of the junction unmatched. This chain links TRBV7-9 with TRBJ2-1; TRBD1 aligns across 7 bases. This TCR came from a human donor with alopecia areata. Sequencing was performed on NKG2D-high CD8+ T cells sorted from blood. CDR3 DNA sequence: TGTGCCAGCAGCGTAAATACCGGGACAGCTTACAATGAGCAGTTCTTC. Translation gives CASSVNTGTAYNEQFF.